This is a list of T cell receptor beta chains from one sample in a study of T cell changes during pregnancy in multiple sclerosis. Method: immunoSEQ multiplex PCR; TCRdb's copy keeps in-frame clones and lacks some. Among around 110,000 clones listed, less than 95% were seen once. The sample consisted of peripheral blood, taken in the third trimester of pregnancy. The receptors stem from a female donor in good health, enrolled as a control in a pregnancy study. The CDR3 runs from the conserved cysteine through the conserved F or W. A D gene is named only where the DNA matches it firmly. The size entry is marked missing in some rows and otherwise reads once, few, many or a size class.

TGCGCCAGCAGCAGCGGACTAGCGGGGGGGAGGTCCTACGAGCAGTACTTC	CASSSGLAGGRSYEQYF	TRBD2	TRBV5-1	NA	TRBJ2-7	17
TGTGCCAGTAGTGATCGGACAGGGGTCGGGGGCTACACCTTC	CASSDRTGVGGYTF	TRBD1	TRBV19	NA	TRBJ1-2	14
TGTGCCAGCAGCCAAGAAGCAATAGGAGCGGGGGTCACAGATACGCAGTATTTT	CASSQEAIGAGVTDTQYF	TRBD2	TRBV4-2	NA	TRBJ2-3	18
TGTGCCAGCAGCATCGGACAGACCTCTGGAAACACCATATATTTT	CASSIGQTSGNTIYF	NA	TRBV7-2	NA	TRBJ1-3	15
NA	CASSFGNGGTTEAFF	NA	TRBV27	few	TRBJ1-1	15
TGTGCCAGCAGCTTAGCCCGCAGTTATAGCAATCAGCCCCAGCATTTT	CASSLARSYSNQPQHF	NA	TRBV11-2	NA	TRBJ1-5	16
TGTGCCAGTAGCGAGGACAGGCACATACTCTATGGCTACACCTTC	CASSEDRHILYGYTF	TRBD1	TRBV19	NA	TRBJ1-2	15
TGTGCCATCCTCGACGGGGGGGGGAGGGGGCAGCCCCAGCATTTT	CAILDGGGRGQPQHF	NA	TRBV6-1	NA	TRBJ1-5	15
TGTGCCAGCAGCCCGCGACAGGCTTATGGCTACACCTTC	CASSPRQAYGYTF	NA	TRBV7-9	NA	TRBJ1-2	13
TGTGCCAGCAGTGAATTTACAGGGGGTGCTGGGGCCAACGTCCTGACTTTC	CASSEFTGGAGANVLTF	TRBD1	TRBV25-1	once	TRBJ2-6	17
TGTGCCAGCAGCTATCCGGGACTAGCGGGGGGGCGGCGCGGGCAGTACTTC	CASSYPGLAGGRRGQYF	TRBD2	TRBV7-2	NA	TRBJ2-7	17
TGTGCCAGCAGCGTCTCTAGCGGGGACACAGATACGCAGTATTTT	CASSVSSGDTDTQYF	TRBD2	TRBV9	NA	TRBJ2-3	15
TGTGCCAGCCATGACAGAGATGGCTACACCTTC	CASHDRDGYTF	NA	TRBV7-2	NA	TRBJ1-2	11
TGTGCCAGCAGCTTAGTCGGGGGTTCTAACCCCTCCATCAACACCGGGGAGCTGTTTTTT	CASSLVGGSNPSINTGELFF	NA	TRBV7-6	NA	TRBJ2-2	20
TGTGCCAGCAGCCTAGGATTCACCGGGGAGCTGTTTTTT	CASSLGFTGELFF	NA	TRBV5-6	NA	TRBJ2-2	13
TGCGCCAGCAGCTCCACAGGGGGTCCCACTGAAGCTTTCTTT	CASSSTGGPTEAFF	TRBD1	TRBV5-1	NA	TRBJ1-1	14
TGTGCCAGCAGCCAAGATCGCCTAAAAGACAATGAGCAGTTCTTC	CASSQDRLKDNEQFF	NA	TRBV4-2	NA	TRBJ2-1	15
TGTGCCAGCAGCTCCTACGTCGGGGGGAGCTCTGGAAACACCATATATTTT	CASSSYVGGSSGNTIYF	NA	TRBV9	once	TRBJ1-3	17
TGTGCCAGCCGCCCTGACGCGGGGGGGCGAGACACAGATACGCAGTATTTT	CASRPDAGGRDTDTQYF	TRBD2	TRBV6-4	NA	TRBJ2-3	17
TGCAGTGCTAGATCGGGGGATACGCAGTATTTT	CSARSGDTQYF	NA	TRBV20-1	NA	TRBJ2-3	11
TGCGCCAGTGCCCCAGGGGGTTCGACCTACGAGCAGTACTTC	CASAPGGSTYEQYF	TRBD1	TRBV5-1	NA	TRBJ2-7	14
TGTGCCACCTCCACAGGTACGAACACTGAAGCTTTCTTT	CATSTGTNTEAFF	NA	TRBV11-2	NA	TRBJ1-1	13
TGTGCCAGCAGTGGCCGGGACTCCGCTAGGTACGAGCAGTACTTC	CASSGRDSARYEQYF	NA	TRBV27	once	TRBJ2-7	15